Shown below are 27 T cell receptor beta chains from a single sample sequenced in a study of blood T cell repertoires in COVID-19. Sequencing used immunoSEQ multiplex PCR; TCRdb keeps in-frame clones, though not all of them. The sample holds approximately 250,000 clones, approximately 90% seen once. Sequenced: PBMCs or T cells enriched from blood (not recorded which). The receptors come from a woman aged 25 to 39 with acute COVID-19.

This rearrangement joins TRBV5-1 to TRBJ2-1; 12 bases fit TRBD2. The junction had 7 bases not matched to a gene; V was cut back by 0 bases and J by 9 bases. Germline V gives CDR1 SGHRS, CDR2 YFSETQ. This CDR3 has 16 residues. CDR3 loop: CASSLAGLGLAGEQFF. The CDR3 DNA is TGCGCCAGCAGCTTGGCGGGGCTGGGACTAGCGGGTGAGCAGTTCTTC.

The CDR3 DNA sequence: TGTGCCAGCAGCCGGACAGGGGACCCGGTACTGTTTTTT. Its translation: CASSRTGDPVLFF. The chain carries TRBV11-3 and TRBJ2-2; 9 bases are a match to TRBD1. The CDR3 sequence is 13 residues long. The trim removed 5 bases at V and 14 bases at J, leaving 9 bases unmatched. The germline gives CDR1 SGHNT, CDR2 YENEEA.

The rearrangement links TRBV5-1 to TRBJ2-1, with TRBD2 identical over 10 bases. With V trimmed by 3 bases and J by 6 bases, 6 bases remained unmatched. Germline V gives CDR1 SGHRS, CDR2 YFSETQ. This CDR3 spans 15 amino acids. DNA of the CDR3: TGCGCCAGCAGCTCTCTAGCGGGAGATTCCAATGAGCAGTTCTTC. The encoded protein is CASSSLAGDSNEQFF.

The chain carries TRBV27 and TRBJ2-1; tentative D call: TRBD1 (7 bases). In germline, CDR1 is MNHEY, CDR2 SMNVEV (reference sequence). The CDR3 contains 15 residues. The ends were cut back, 2 bases at V and 7 bases at J, with 15 bases in the middle. CDR3 nucleotide sequence: TGTGCCAGCAGTTTAAAGCCAGGGGGGTGGAATGAGCAGTTCTTC. It translates to CASSLKPGGWNEQFF.

This rearrangement joins TRBV28 to TRBJ1-3; possibly TRBD1 for D (5 bases). Trimming left V 5 bases short and J 7 bases short, with 18 bases between. The length of the CDR3 is 15 residues. Germline-derived CDR1 and CDR2 are MDHEN and SYDVKM. The DNA of the CDR3 is TGTGCCAGCAGTATTCTTGGGGCCCGGGGGAACACCATATATTTT. It is translated as CASSILGARGNTIYF.

V and J are TRBV28 and TRBJ2-1, with D possibly matching TRBD1 (5 bases). Trimming pared 2 bases from V and 7 bases from J, leaving 6 bases between. The CDR3 runs 12 residues. Germline CDR1 reads MDHEN; CDR2 reads SYDVKM. CDR3 DNA sequence: TGTGCCAGCAGTTTACGACAGAATGAGCAGTTCTTC. This gives the protein CASSLRQNEQFF.

The J gene is TRBJ2-3, the V gene TRBV6-2 or TRBV6-3; 11 bases line up with TRBD1. The V segment lost 7 bases and the J segment 2 bases; nucleotides outside the gene matches: 8. Germline CDR1 is MNHEY and CDR2 is SVGEGT. The CDR3 loop spans 16 amino acids. In DNA form, the CDR3 reads TGTGCCAGCAACCCCGGGACAGGGGGTTCCACAGATACGCAGTATTTT. It specifies CASNPGTGGSTDTQYF.

The chain employs TRBV7-9 and TRBJ1-4, with D possibly matching TRBD1 (5 bases). V dropped 1 base and J dropped 7 bases, with 13 bases sitting between them. Germline V CDR1 and CDR2: SEHNR, FQNEAQ (reference sequence). This CDR3 contains 15 residues. The CDR3 region is CASSLVPKRGEKLFF. The CDR3 nucleotides read TGTGCCAGCAGCTTAGTTCCCAAAAGGGGTGAAAAACTGTTTTTT.

The chain employs TRBV24-1 and TRBJ1-1; D is unclear. Germline V gene lookup returns CDR1 KGHDR and CDR2 SFDVKD. This CDR3 comprises 14 residues. Trimming shortened V by 3 bases and J by 5 bases, and 12 bases separated the two germline ends. The DNA for the CDR3 is TGTGCCACCAGTGATAGTCGGGGTTCAACTGAAGCTTTCTTT. It specifies CATSDSRGSTEAFF.

The J gene is TRBJ1-1, the V gene TRBV27; a possible D gene is TRBD1 (6 bases). The V and J ends lost 5 bases and 10 bases respectively, with 17 bases between them. CDR3 length: 13 amino acids. Germline CDR1 reads MNHEY; CDR2 reads SMNVEV (reference sequence). The CDR3 spells CASSPGGAHGAFF. In nucleotides, the CDR3 is TGTGCCAGCAGTCCCGGGGGGGCCCATGGAGCTTTCTTT.

This chain links TRBV7-8 with TRBJ2-7; 8 nucleotides align to TRBD2. The CDR3 spans 16 residues. Germline loops: CDR1 SGHVS, CDR2 FQNEAQ. V dropped 0 bases and J dropped 0; count of bases not matched to a gene: 4. CDR3 nucleotides: TGTGCCAGCAGCTTAGCGAATAGCGGGGACTCCTACGAGCAGTACTTC. It is translated as CASSLANSGDSYEQYF.

The V gene is TRBV10-3, the J gene TRBJ1-5, with D possibly TRBD1 on 5 matching bases. The CDR3 contains 13 residues. V was clipped by 9 bases and J by 6 bases, with 15 bases between them. Germline V lookup: CDR1 ENHRY, CDR2 SYGVKD. CDR3 nucleotide sequence: TGTGCCATGGGGTCAGGGCTGGGTCAGCCCCAGCATTTT. This gives the protein CAMGSGLGQPQHF.

The V call is TRBV2, the J call TRBJ1-2; possible D gene TRBD1, 6 bases. The CDR3 is 15 residues long. The germline V gene encodes CDR1 SNHLY and CDR2 FYNNEI. The V gene lost 7 bases and the J gene lost 4 bases, with 19 bases spanning the gap. The CDR3: CASTRNPGGGYGYTF. For the CDR3, the DNA is TGTGCCAGCACCCGAAACCCGGGGGGCGGCTATGGCTACACCTTC.

The chain employs TRBV11-3 and TRBJ2-1, with TRBD1 identical over 10 bases. The CDR3 has 15 amino acids. Unmatched junction bases numbered 8, after V lost 5 bases and J lost 7 bases. Germline loops: CDR1 SGHNT, CDR2 YENEEA. CDR3 sequence reads: CASSAPGQGTNEQFF. The CDR3 coding sequence is TGTGCCAGCAGCGCGCCGGGACAGGGGACGAATGAGCAGTTCTTC.

The rearrangement links TRBV5-4 to TRBJ1-1, with 9 bases aligning to TRBD1. Losses at the gene ends were 0 bases for V and 3 bases for J; bases not matched to a gene: 3. The CDR3 spans 15 residues. Germline assignment: CDR1 SGHNT and CDR2 YYREEE (reference sequence). For the CDR3, the DNA is TGTGCCAGCAGCTTGGAATGGACAGGGGACACTGAAGCTTTCTTT. This codes for CASSLEWTGDTEAFF.

This clone occurred once. The genes are TRBV19 and TRBJ2-1, with 14 positions matching TRBD2. Trimming removed 5 bases from V and 5 bases from J; junction bases left unmatched: 2. The CDR3 loop spans 15 amino acids. CDR1 is LNHDA, CDR2 SQIVND, per germline (reference sequence). The CDR3 protein is CASSPGLAGDNEQFF. The CDR3 nucleotides read TGTGCCAGTAGTCCGGGACTAGCGGGAGACAATGAGCAGTTCTTC.

The chain is built from TRBV20-1 and TRBJ2-1; 8 nucleotides match TRBD2. Germline values: CDR1 DFQATT, CDR2 SNEGSKA (reference sequence). CDR3 length: 11 amino acids. J was trimmed by 9 bases and V by 5 bases; bases with no gene match: 3. CDR3 protein: CSAWLAGEQFF. The CDR3 DNA is TGCAGTGCTTGGCTAGCGGGTGAGCAGTTCTTC.

This clone was counted once. The V gene is TRBV15, the J gene TRBJ2-7; tentative D call: TRBD1 (7 bases). Between the trimmed V and J ends, which lost 0 bases and 9 bases, there was a span of 18 bases. Germline CDR1 LNHNV, CDR2 YYDKDF (reference sequence). The CDR3 loop spans 15 amino acids. CDR3 sequence (DNA): TGTGCCACCAGCAGAGATGCCGGGACAGCCGGGGGGCAGTACTTC. This codes for CATSRDAGTAGGQYF.

The chain links TRBV5-1 to TRBJ2-7; 9 nucleotides agree with TRBD2. V lost 0 bases to trimming and J lost 4 bases; unmatched junction nucleotides: 8. Per the germline V gene, CDR1 is SGHRS and CDR2 is YFSETQ. This CDR3 is built from 16 residues. The CDR3 region has the DNA TGCGCCAGCAGCTTGGCCGGGACTAGCCAAGGATACGAGCAGTACTTC. Encoded protein: CASSLAGTSQGYEQYF.

The sample holds a few counts of this clone. The J gene is TRBJ1-5, the V gene TRBV29-1; TRBD1 matches at 7 bases. The trim removed 4 bases at V and 4 bases at J, leaving 4 bases unmatched. Germline V gene lookup returns CDR1 SQVTM and CDR2 ANQGSEA. The CDR3 length is 13 residues. CDR3 DNA: TGCAGCGTTGTACAGGGGACAAATCAGCCCCAGCATTTT. It codes for CSVVQGTNQPQHF.

DNA for the CDR3: TGTGCCAGCAGTTATGGGGGGGTAGAGCAGTACTTC. Translating gives CASSYGGVEQYF. This chain uses TRBV28 with TRBJ2-7, with 7 bases matching TRBD2. The J segment lost 7 bases and the V segment lost 4 bases, leaving 4 bases of the junction unmatched. This CDR3 is 12 amino acids long. Germline CDR1 is MDHEN and CDR2 is SYDVKM.

The gene calls are TRBV9 and TRBJ2-1, with TRBD2 matching over 11 bases. This CDR3 spans 17 amino acids. V shed 1 base and J 4 bases; nucleotides not matched to a gene: 7. The germline V gene has CDR1 SGDLS and CDR2 YYNGEE. The CDR3 reads CASSVNPGTSGYNEQFF. Here the CDR3 DNA reads TGTGCCAGCAGCGTAAACCCCGGGACTAGCGGTTACAATGAGCAGTTCTTC. The entire variable domain, with the rest obtained from reference TRBV9 and TRBJ2-1, is as follows: DSGVTQTPKHLITATGQRVTLRCSPRSGDLSVYWYQQSLDQGLQFLIQYYNGEERAKGNILERFSAQQFPDLHSELNLSSLELGDSALYFCASSVNPGTSGYNEQFFGPGTRLTVL.

The sample holds one count of this clone. This chain uses TRBV20-1 with TRBJ2-7; D might be TRBD2 (6 bases). The CDR3 covers 9 residues. The V gene lost 6 bases and the J gene lost 12 bases, with 12 bases spanning the gap. The germline V gene has CDR1 DFQATT and CDR2 SNEGSKA (reference sequence). For the CDR3, the DNA is TGCAGTGCCCCGGGAGACTCGTACTTC. Protein product: CSAPGDSYF.

About this clone: This may be a read error: a much more frequent sequence differs by one nucleotide. CDR3 coding DNA: TGTGCCAGCAGTGAAGGGACTAGCGGCACAGATACGCAGTATTTT. This gives the protein CASSEGTSGTDTQYF. J is TRBJ2-3 and V is TRBV6-4, with 10 bases matching TRBD2. This CDR3 is built from 15 residues. With 3 bases clipped from V and 1 base from J, the junction kept 1 base outside the gene matches. Germline lookup yields CDR1 MRHNA and CDR2 SNTAGT.

V gene TRBV4-1 combines with J gene TRBJ1-5; TRBD1 is a possible D gene (5 bases). V was shortened by 0 bases and J by 1 base, with 13 bases between the two germline ends. CDR3 size: 17 residues. From germline, CDR1 is MGHRA and CDR2 YSYEKL. CDR3 bases: TGCGCCAGCAGCCAAGATCGGGGGAGTAAAAGCAATCAGCCCCAGCATTTT. It specifies CASSQDRGSKSNQPQHF.

The chain employs TRBV4-1 and TRBJ2-3; TRBD2 matches at 9 bases. The CDR3 is made up of 15 amino acids. The trim removed 3 bases at V and 2 bases at J, leaving 3 bases unmatched. Germline-derived CDR1 and CDR2 are MGHRA and YSYEKL. As DNA, the CDR3 is TGCGCCAGCAGCCATCGACTAGCGGTCACAGATACGCAGTATTTT. This gives the protein CASSHRLAVTDTQYF.

The rearrangement uses TRBV28 and TRBJ1-5; 11 bases agree with TRBD1. The CDR3 is 16 residues long. The germline V gene encodes CDR1 MDHEN and CDR2 SYDVKM. Trimming took 7 bases from V and 3 from J; bases not matched to a gene: 8. The CDR3 protein is CASTPGQGGFNQPQHF. The DNA of the CDR3 is TGTGCCAGCACCCCGGGACAGGGGGGGTTCAATCAGCCCCAGCATTTT. The variable domain in full, with the rest retrieved from reference TRBV28 and TRBJ1-5, is DVKVTQSSRYLVKRTGEKVFLECVQDMDHENMFWYRQDPGLGLRLIYFSYDVKMKEKGDIPEGYSVSREKKERFSLILESASTNQTSMYLCASTPGQGGFNQPQHFGDGTRLSIL.